The subject of this entry is one TCR beta chain. Its antigen is currently unknown. The immunoSEQ assay was v3.0, run at survey level. Data came from immunoSEQ multiplex PCR; TCRdb stores just in-frame clones and leaves some out. The sample has some 30,000 clones, 85% seen once. This sample is part of a study of long-term antiretroviral therapy in people with HIV. General study findings and limits: Absence of data on ART adherence, viral resistance or therapy changes was noted. ART was followed by higher diversity that remained below transplant donor controls. HIV repertoires had narrower CDR3 length ranges than controls.

From germline, CDR1 is MNHNS and CDR2 SASEGT. V lost 1 base and J lost 1, with 10 bases in between. The CDR3 is 15 residues long. This TCR was recovered from a man younger than 30 with HIV. The V and J genes are TRBV6-1 and TRBJ1-1, with D unclear. This specimen was unsorted PBMCs, taken approximately 3.3 years after starting antiretroviral therapy. CDR3 amino acids: CASSEEWVTNTEAFF. As DNA, the CDR3 is TGTGCCAGCAGTGAAGAATGGGTCACGAACACTGAAGCTTTCTTT.